The clone carrying this T cell receptor beta chain was observed at least ten times. A read error may account for a junction end that differs from germline. Orbital computed tomography and thyroid ultrasound, along with TRAb, serum thyroxine and clinical symptoms, underpinned diagnosis. The data were taken from a study of Graves' ophthalmopathy and Graves' hyperthyroidism. The CDR3 length is 13 residues. Germline V gives CDR1 DFQATT, CDR2 SNEGSKA (reference sequence). RNA transcripts provided the template for amplifying TCR beta CDR3 regions. Following a first-round RT-PCR that used HTBI primers, a second-round multiplex PCR was carried out. TCRdb reanalysed the multiplex PCR reads using MiXCR and keeps one entry per CDR3 protein. Of 350,000 to 450,000 distinct CDR3 sequences listed, around 21% are singletons.

The sequence was obtained from a woman aged 18-35 years with stable Graves' hyperthyroidism. Material: peripheral blood. The V and J genes are TRBV20-1 and TRBJ2-4; maybe TRBD2 (6 bases). In DNA form, the CDR3 reads TGCAGCGCCACTCTTGGCGGGACGGACATTAAGTACTTC. Translating gives CSATLGGTDIKYF.